This T cell receptor (beta chain) was sequenced during a study of CD8+ T cells in alopecia areata (dated by TCRdb to the late 2010s). With regard to the full study: Treated patients were enrolled in an open-label pilot trial of oral tofacitinib, 5 to 10 mg twice daily, for moderate-to-severe alopecia areata. TCRbeta CDR3 regions were amplified by immunoSEQ multiplex PCR with 35 Vbeta forward and 13 Jbeta reverse primers. Tofacitinib was administered for 6 to 18 months, and 6 months of follow-up off drug were then conducted to assess delayed response and recurrence. Scalp clonality was compared across normal scalp (n=4), patchy alopecia areata scalp (n=8), and alopecia totalis/universalis scalp (n=8). Patients on tofacitinib were biopsied at baseline and after 4 and 24 weeks of treatment, and several of the patients also had a later scalp biopsy. High-throughput TCRbeta sequencing was used to examine T cell clonal expansion in alopecia areata in both the C3H/HeJ mouse model and human patients. RNA was obtained with the PAXgene miRNA kit for fixed scalp, the miRNeasy kit for PBMCs, and the RNeasy kit for mouse skin. In humans, TCRbeta sequencing was performed on scalp tissue and on sorted CD4+ and CD8+ peripheral blood T cells from healthy controls and from patients with patchy or totalis/universalis alopecia areata. In treated patients, disease severity was measured using the SALT score, which gives the percentage of scalp surface area affected.

The germline V gene provides CDR1 MNHEY and CDR2 SVGAGI. Taken from cysteine to phenylalanine, the CDR3 has 14 residues. Solely the CDR3 DNA is kept, with 42 bases framed from the first base. V is pruned by 4 bases and J by 3 bases, leaving 3 bases of the junction without a gene match. Points the paper makes about the study in general: TCR sequences shared between patients were less clear than in mice, possibly partly because of HLA diversity in the patient population. Tofacitinib significantly lowered scalp clonality and the number of expanded CD8+ clones among the top 100 scalp clones. Resident alphabeta T cells in normal human skin are also sequenced, complicating scalp TCR repertoire analysis, unlike mouse skin dominated by gammadelta T cells. Many expanded lesional clones persisted in scalp and blood during tofacitinib treatment, which may partly explain relapse after stopping treatment. Lesional scalp, especially in alopecia totalis/universalis, showed higher clonality and more expanded CD8+ clones than normal scalp, suggesting antigenic drive. Because the treated cohort was small and had just a single nonresponder, larger studies are needed to establish links between baseline CD8+ expansion and response.

Library generation was performed with the immunoSEQ multiplex PCR assay. RNA was extracted from all samples and reverse transcribed into cDNA as template for TCR sequencing. SuperScript III was used to make first-strand cDNA, primed with a 2:1 mix of oligo-dT and random hexamers. Amplification bias was assessed with a synthetic immune receptor repertoire, and residual bias was removed computationally. In the source study's methods: Raw reads were preprocessed to remove errors, and CDR3 was defined by IMGT conventions from the conserved cysteine to phenylalanine. To get clonality, Shannon entropy was normalized by log2 of the number of productive unique TCRs and the result was subtracted from 1. CD4 or CD8 identity of scalp clones was inferred by cross-referencing scalp TCRbeta sequences with sorted blood CD4 and CD8 repertoires. In its TCRdb copy, this immuneACCESS table keeps in-frame sequences only and misses some clones. Where compared with another copy, unresolved V genes explain less than half of these, and the others have no known cause. V and J calls and clone size are as listed in that table; D and trimming were resolved from the DNA. This sample lists roughly 120,000 clones; around 56% were detected once. In total, the top ten clones hold about 0.5% of the sample.

Concerning this clone: Its antigen remains unidentified. It has no much larger one-base neighbor in the sample; base qualities were not kept.

Explained via the paper, the time point label denotes: approximately 4 weeks on oral tofacitinib. The label giving this sample's treatment or condition can be read as: oral pan-JAK inhibitor, 5-10 mg twice daily. Lesional scalp punch biopsies and peripheral blood were obtained from alopecia areata patients. PBMCs were separated by density centrifugation and stained for CD3, CD4 and CD8, after which CD4+ and CD8+ T cells were sorted on a FACSAria. The source material was CD4+ T cells sorted from blood, sampled at week 4, from a patient treated with tofacitinib. This clonotype originated in a human donor with alopecia areata. The chain is made from TRBV6-5 and TRBJ2-7; 10 of the junction bases match TRBD2. The encoded CDR3 is CASSLASGSYEQYF. The nucleotide sequence is TGTGCCAGCAGTTTGGCTAGCGGGAGCTACGAGCAGTACTTC.